Following are 3 T cell receptor beta chains from one sample sequenced in a study of cytomegalovirus exposure and HLA in healthy donors. Some clones are missing from TCRdb's copy, which holds only in-frame ones; the method was immunoSEQ multiplex PCR. The top ten hold around 13% of the sample, which has about 250,000 clones, 87% seen once. Sequencing was done on a sample of PBMCs. These receptors all stem from a man aged 18 to 35 in good health and CMV-seropositive.

The chain has TRBV7-6 and TRBJ2-5; 8 nucleotides align to TRBD1. Per germline, CDR1 SGHVS and CDR2 FNYEAQ. CDR3 length: 14 residues. J gave up 3 bases and V 3 bases, and 3 bases lay outside the gene matches. CDR3 residues: CASSFEQGEETQYF. CDR3 in DNA: TGTGCCAGCAGCTTTGAACAGGGGGAAGAGACCCAGTACTTC.

The V gene is TRBV4-2, the J gene TRBJ2-1, with D unresolved. The CDR3 runs 12 residues. With 3 bases removed from V and 10 bases from J, the gap between germline ends came to 10 bases. Looked up from germline, CDR1 is LGHNA and CDR2 is YNFKEQ. The DNA of the CDR3 is TGTGCCAGCAGCCATCTTTCAGTCGAGCAGTTCTTC. This codes for CASSHLSVEQFF.

CDR3 sequence reads: CASSLVVPYEQYF. In nucleotides, the CDR3 is TGTGCCAGCAGCTTGGTGGTCCCCTACGAGCAGTACTTC. V and J are TRBV5-6 and TRBJ2-7; D remains ambiguous. This CDR3 comprises 13 residues. V lost 0 bases and J 2 bases, leaving 6 bases between the germline ends. Germline assignment: CDR1 SGHDT and CDR2 YYEEEE.